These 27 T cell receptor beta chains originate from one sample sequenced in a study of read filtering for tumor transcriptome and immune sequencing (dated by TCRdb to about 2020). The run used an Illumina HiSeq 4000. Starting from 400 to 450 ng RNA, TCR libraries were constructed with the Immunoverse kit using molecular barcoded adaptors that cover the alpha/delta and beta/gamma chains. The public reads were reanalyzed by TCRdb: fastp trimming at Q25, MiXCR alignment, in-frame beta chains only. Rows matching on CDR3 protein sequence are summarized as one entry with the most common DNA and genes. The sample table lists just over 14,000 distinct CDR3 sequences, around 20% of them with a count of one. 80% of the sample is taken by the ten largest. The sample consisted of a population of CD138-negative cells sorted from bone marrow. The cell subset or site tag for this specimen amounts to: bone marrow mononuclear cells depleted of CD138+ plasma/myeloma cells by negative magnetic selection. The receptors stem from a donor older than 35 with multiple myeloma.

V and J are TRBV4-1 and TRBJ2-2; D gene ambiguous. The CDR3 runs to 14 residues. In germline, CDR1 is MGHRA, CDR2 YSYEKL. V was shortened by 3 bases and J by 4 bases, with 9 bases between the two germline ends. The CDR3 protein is CASSHSDLTGELFF. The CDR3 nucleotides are TGCGCCAGCAGCCATTCGGACCTCACCGGGGAGCTGTTTTTT.

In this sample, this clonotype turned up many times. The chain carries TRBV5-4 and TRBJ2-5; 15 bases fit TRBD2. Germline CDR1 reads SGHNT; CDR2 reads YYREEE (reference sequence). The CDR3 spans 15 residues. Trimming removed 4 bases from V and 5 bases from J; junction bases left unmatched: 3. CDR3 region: CASSRGLAGGETQYF. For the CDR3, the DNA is TGTGCCAGCAGCAGGGGACTAGCGGGGGGTGAGACCCAGTACTTC.

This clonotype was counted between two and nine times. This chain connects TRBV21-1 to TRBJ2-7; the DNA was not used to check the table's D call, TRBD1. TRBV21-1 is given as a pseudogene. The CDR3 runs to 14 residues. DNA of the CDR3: TGTGCCAGATCCCCGGGACAGGGGAAGGACGAGCAGTACTTC. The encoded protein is CARSPGQGKDEQYF.

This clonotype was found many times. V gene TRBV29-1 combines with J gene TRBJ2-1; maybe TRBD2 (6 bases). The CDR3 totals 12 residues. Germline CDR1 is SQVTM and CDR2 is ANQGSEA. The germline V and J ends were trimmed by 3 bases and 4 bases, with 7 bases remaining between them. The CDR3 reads CSVEEGYNEQFF. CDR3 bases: TGCAGCGTTGAGGAGGGGTACAATGAGCAGTTCTTC.

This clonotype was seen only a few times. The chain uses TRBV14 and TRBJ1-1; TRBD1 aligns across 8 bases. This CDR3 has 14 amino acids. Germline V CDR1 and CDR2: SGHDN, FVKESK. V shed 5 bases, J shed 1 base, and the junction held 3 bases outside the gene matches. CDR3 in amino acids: CASSFGQGNTEAFF. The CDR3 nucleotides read TGTGCCAGCAGCTTCGGACAGGGGAACACTGAAGCTTTCTTT.

The CDR3 sequence is CASSLGSPLGGQETQYF. The CDR3 nucleotides are TGTGCCAGCAGCTTAGGTTCTCCACTGGGGGGCCAAGAGACCCAGTACTTC. The chain has TRBV7-8 and TRBJ2-5; D may be TRBD2 (6 bases). The CDR3 runs 17 residues. Trimming cost V 1 base and J 1 base, with 16 bases left between them. Germline CDR1 and CDR2: SGHVS and FQNEAQ.

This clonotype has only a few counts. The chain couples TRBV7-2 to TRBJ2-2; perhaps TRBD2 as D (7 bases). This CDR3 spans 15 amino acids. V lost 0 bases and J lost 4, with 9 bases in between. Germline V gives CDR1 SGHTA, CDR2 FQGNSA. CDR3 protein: CASSLAGGGTGELFF. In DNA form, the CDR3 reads TGTGCCAGCAGCTTAGCGGGAGGGGGCACCGGGGAGCTGTTTTTT.

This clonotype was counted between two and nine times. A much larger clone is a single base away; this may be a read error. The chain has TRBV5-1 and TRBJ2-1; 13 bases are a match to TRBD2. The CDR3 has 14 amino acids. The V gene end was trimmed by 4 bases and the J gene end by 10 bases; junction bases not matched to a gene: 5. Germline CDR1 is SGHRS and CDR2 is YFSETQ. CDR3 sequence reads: CASSDGTSGAEQFF. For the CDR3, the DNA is TGCGCCAGCAGCGATGGGACTAGCGGGGCCGAGCAGTTCTTC.

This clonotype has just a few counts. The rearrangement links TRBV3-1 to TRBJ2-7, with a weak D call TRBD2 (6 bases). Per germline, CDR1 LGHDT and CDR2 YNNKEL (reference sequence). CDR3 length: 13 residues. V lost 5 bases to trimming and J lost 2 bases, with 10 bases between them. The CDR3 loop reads CASSEREAYEQYF. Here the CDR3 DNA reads TGTGCCAGCAGCGAAAGGGAGGCCTACGAGCAGTACTTC.

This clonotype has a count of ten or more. The CDR3 here is CASSEFVDSGEQFF. The DNA for the CDR3 is TGTGCCAGCAGTGAATTTGTTGATTCGGGTGAGCAGTTCTTC. This chain joins TRBV2 and TRBJ2-1, with D uncertain. With 2 bases removed from V and 9 bases from J, the gap between germline ends came to 14 bases. The germline V gene has CDR1 SNHLY and CDR2 FYNNEI. This CDR3 is built from 14 residues.

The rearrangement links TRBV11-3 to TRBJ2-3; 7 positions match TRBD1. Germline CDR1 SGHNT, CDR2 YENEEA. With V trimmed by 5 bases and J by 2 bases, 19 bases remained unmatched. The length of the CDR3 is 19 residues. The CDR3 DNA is TGTGCCAGCAGCCTACGGCCGGGACAGCTTCCTATTTCCACAGATACGCAGTATTTT. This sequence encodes CASSLRPGQLPISTDTQYF. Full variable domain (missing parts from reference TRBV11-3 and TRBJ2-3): EAGVVQSPRYKIIEKKQPVAFWCNPISGHNTLYWYLQNLGQGPELLIRYENEEAVDDSQLPKDRFSAERLKGVDSTLKIQPAELGDSAVYLCASSLRPGQLPISTDTQYFGPGTRLTVL.

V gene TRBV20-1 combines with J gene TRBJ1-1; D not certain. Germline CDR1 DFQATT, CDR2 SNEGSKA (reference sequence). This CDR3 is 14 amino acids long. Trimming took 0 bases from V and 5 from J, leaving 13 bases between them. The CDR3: CSARDLAAGTEAFF. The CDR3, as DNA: TGCAGTGCTAGAGATCTTGCAGCGGGAACTGAAGCTTTCTTT.

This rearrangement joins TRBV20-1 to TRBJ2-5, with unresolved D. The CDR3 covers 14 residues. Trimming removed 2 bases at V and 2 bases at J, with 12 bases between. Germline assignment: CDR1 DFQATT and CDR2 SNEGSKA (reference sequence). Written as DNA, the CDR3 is TGCAGTGCTAGACCTCCACTCAAGCAAGAGACCCAGTACTTC. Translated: CSARPPLKQETQYF.

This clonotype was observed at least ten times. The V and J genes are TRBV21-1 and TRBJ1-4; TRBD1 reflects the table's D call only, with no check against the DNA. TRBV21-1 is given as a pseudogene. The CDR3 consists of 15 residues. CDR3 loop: CASSSRTGIREKLFF. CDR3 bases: TGTGCCAGCAGCTCCCGGACAGGGATAAGGGAAAAACTGTTTTTT.

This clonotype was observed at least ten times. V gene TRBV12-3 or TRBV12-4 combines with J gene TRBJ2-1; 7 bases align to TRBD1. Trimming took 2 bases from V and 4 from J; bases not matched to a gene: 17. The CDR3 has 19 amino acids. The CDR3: CASSLPDRAEERFYNEQFF. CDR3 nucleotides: TGTGCCAGCAGTTTACCCGACAGGGCGGAGGAGAGGTTTTACAATGAGCAGTTCTTC.

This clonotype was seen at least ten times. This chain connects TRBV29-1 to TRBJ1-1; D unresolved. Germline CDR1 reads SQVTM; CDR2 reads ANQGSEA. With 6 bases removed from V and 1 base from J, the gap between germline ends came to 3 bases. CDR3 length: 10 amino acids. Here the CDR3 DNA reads TGCAGCGTGGGGAACACTGAAGCTTTCTTT. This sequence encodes CSVGNTEAFF.

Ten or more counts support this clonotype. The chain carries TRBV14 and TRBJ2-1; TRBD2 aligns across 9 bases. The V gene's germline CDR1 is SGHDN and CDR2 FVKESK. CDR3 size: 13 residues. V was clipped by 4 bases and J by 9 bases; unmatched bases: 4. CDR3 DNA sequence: TGTGCCAGCAGCCTAGGGACTAGCCGTGAGCAGTTCTTC. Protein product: CASSLGTSREQFF.

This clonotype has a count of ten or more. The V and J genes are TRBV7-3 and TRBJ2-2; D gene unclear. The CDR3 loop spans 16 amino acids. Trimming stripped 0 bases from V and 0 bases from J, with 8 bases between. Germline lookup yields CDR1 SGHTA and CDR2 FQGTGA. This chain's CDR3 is CASSLTGRPNTGELFF. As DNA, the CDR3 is TGTGCCAGCAGCTTAACCGGCCGCCCGAACACCGGGGAGCTGTTTTTT.

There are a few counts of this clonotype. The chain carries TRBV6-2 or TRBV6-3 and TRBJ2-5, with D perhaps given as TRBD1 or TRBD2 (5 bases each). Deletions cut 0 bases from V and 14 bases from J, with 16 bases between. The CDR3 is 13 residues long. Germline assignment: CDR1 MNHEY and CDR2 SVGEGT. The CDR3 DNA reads TGTGCCAGCAGTTACTCCGGGGCCCAATTGTTATACTTC. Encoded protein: CASSYSGAQLLYF.

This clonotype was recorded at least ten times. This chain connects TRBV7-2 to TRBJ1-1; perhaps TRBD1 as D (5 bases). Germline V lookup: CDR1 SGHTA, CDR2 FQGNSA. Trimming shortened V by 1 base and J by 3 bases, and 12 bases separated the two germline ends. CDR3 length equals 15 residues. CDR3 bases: TGTGCCAGCAGCTTAGTCGGCATGGGGGACACTGAAGCTTTCTTT. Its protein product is CASSLVGMGDTEAFF.

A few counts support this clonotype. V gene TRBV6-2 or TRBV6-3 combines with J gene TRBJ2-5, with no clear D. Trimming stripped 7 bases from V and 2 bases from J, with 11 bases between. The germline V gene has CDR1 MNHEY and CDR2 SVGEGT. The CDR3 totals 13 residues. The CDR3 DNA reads TGTGCCAGCACAAGCGAGACACAAGAGACCCAGTACTTC. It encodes CASTSETQETQYF.

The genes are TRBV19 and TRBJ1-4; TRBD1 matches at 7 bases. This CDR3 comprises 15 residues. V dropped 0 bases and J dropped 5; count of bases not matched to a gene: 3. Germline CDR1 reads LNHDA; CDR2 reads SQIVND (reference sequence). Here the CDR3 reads CASSIEGQKNEKLFF. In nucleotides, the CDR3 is TGTGCCAGTAGTATAGAGGGACAGAAGAATGAAAAACTGTTTTTT. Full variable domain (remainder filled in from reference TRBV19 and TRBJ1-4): DGGITQSPKYLFRKEGQNVTLSCEQNLNHDAMYWYRQDPGQGLRLIYYSQIVNDFQKGDIAEGYSVSREKKESFPLTVTSAQKNPTAFYLCASSIEGQKNEKLFFGSGTQLSVL.

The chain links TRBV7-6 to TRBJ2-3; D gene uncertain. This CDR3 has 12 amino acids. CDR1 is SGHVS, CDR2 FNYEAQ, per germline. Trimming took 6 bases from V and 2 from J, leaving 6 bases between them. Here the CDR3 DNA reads TGTGCCAGCAGTTCGAACACAGATACGCAGTATTTT. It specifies CASSSNTDTQYF. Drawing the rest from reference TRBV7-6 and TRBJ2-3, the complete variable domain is GAGVSQSPRYKVTKRGQDVALRCDPISGHVSLYWYRQALGQGPEFLTYFNYEAQQDKSGLPNDRFSAERPEGSISTLTIQRTEQRDSAMYRCASSSNTDTQYFGPGTRLTVL.

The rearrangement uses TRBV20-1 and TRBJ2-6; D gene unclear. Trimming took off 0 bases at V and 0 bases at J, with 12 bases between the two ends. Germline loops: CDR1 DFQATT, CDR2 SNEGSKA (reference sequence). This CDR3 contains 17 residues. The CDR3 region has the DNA TGCAGTGCTAGAGATGTTCGGTCTACCTCTGGGGCCAACGTCCTGACTTTC. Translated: CSARDVRSTSGANVLTF.

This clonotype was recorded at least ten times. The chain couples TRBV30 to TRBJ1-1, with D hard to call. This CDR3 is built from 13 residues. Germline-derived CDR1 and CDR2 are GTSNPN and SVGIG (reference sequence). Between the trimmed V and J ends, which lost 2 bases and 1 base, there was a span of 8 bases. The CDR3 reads CAWSIRGNTEAFF. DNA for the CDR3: TGTGCCTGGAGTATTCGGGGGAACACTGAAGCTTTCTTT.

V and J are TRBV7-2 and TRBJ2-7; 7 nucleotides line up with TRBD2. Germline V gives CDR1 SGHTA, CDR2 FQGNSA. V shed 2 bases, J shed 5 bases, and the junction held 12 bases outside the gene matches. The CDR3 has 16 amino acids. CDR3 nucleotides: TGTGCCAGCAGCTTATATTTAGGCGGGGGTATCGACGAGCAGTACTTC. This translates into CASSLYLGGGIDEQYF.

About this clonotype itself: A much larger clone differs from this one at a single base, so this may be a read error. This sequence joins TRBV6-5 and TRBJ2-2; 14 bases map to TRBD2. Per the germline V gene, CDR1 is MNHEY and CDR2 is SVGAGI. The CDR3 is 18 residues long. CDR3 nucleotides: TGTGCCAGCACCCAGGGACTAGCGGGAGTCTGGGACACCGTGGAGCTGTTTTTT. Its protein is CASTQGLAGVWDTVELFF.